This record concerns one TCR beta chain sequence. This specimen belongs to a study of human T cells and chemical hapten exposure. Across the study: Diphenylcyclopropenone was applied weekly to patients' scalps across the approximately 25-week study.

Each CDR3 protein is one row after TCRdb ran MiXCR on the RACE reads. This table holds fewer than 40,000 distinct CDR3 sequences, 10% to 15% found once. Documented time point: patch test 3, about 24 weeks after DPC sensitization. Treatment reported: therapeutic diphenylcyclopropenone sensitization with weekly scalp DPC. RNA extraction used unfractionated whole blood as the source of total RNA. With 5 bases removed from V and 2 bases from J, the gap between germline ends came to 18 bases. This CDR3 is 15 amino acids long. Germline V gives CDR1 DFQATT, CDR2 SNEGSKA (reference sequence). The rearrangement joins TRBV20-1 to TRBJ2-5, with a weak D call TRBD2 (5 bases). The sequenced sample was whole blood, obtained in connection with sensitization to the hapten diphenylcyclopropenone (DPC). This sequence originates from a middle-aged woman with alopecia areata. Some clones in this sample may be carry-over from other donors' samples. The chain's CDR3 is CSAQGPASRQETQYF. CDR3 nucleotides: TGCAGTGCTCAAGGTCCAGCTAGCAGACAAGAGACCCAGTACTTC.